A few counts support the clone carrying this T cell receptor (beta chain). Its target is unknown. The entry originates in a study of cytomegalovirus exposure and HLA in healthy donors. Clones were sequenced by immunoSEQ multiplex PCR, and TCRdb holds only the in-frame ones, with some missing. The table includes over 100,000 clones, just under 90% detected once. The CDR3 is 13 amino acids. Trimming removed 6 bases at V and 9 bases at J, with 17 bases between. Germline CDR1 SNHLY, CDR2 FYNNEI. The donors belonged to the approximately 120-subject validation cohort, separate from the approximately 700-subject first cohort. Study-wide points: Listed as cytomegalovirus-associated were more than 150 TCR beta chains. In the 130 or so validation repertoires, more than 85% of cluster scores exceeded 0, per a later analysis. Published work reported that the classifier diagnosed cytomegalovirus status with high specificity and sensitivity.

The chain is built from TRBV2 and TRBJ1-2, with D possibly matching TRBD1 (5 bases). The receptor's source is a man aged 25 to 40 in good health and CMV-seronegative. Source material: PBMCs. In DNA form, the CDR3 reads TGTGCCAGCAGCCAAGACAGCTCCCTGAGCTACACCTTC. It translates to CASSQDSSLSYTF.